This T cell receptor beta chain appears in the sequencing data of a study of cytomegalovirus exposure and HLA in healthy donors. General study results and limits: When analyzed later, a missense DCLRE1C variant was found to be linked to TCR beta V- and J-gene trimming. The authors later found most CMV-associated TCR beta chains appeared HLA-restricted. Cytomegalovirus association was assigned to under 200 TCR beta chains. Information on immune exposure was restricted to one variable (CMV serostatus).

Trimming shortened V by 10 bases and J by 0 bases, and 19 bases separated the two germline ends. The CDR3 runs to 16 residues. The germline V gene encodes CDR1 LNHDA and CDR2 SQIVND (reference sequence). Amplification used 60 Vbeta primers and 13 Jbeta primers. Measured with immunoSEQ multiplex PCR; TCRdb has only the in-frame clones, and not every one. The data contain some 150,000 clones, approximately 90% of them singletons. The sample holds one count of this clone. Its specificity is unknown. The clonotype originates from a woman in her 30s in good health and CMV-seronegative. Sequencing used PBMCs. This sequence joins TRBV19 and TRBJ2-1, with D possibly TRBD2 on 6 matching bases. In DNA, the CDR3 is TGTGCCACCGAAAACCCGGGGGACCCCTCCTACAATGAGCAGTTCTTC. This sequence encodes CATENPGDPSYNEQFF. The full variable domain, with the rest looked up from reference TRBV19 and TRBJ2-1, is DGGITQSPKYLFRKEGQNVTLSCEQNLNHDAMYWYRQDPGQGLRLIYYSQIVNDFQKGDIAEGYSVSREKKESFPLTVTSAQKNPTAFYLCATENPGDPSYNEQFFGPGTRLTVL.